This TCR beta chain appears in the sequencing data of a study of blood T cells in healthy people across ages. The sample, about 10 milliliters of peripheral blood, was drawn from each donor. Germline CDR1 reads SGHDT; CDR2 reads YYEEEE. V was pared by 3 bases and J by 5 bases, with 21 bases between. This CDR3 is built from 17 residues. Overall study results and limits: Changes in expanded clonotypes were possibly confounded, as the CMV status of donors was unknown.

Combining a sample-barcoded 5' primer with a J-beta primer mix, a second PCR ran for roughly 7 to 11 cycles. In TCRdb, the 5' RACE reads were re-called with MiXCR into one record per CDR3 protein. The table lists hundreds of thousands of distinct CDR3 sequences, around 24% of them singletons. This clonotype appeared a few times. The antigen is not known. The same data also went into a second study, on T cells of mothers and their children. From that second work: Added by the second PCR's M1S primer were sample barcodes and 2-4 random nucleotides.

The TCR comes from a boy aged 5-17 years in good health. This chain uses TRBV5-6 with TRBJ2-1; D is perhaps TRBD1 or TRBD2 (6 bases each). Sequenced: blood. The CDR3 nucleotides are TGTGCCAGCAGCTACCCCACCCGGGGGCCGGTAAACAATGAGCAGTTCTTC. Its protein is CASSYPTRGPVNNEQFF. The entire variable domain, with the rest obtained from reference TRBV5-6 and TRBJ2-1, is as follows: DAGVTQSPTHLIKTRGQQVTLRCSPKSGHDTVSWYQQALGQGPQFIFQYYEEEERQRGNFPDRFSGHQFPNYSSELNVNALLLGDSALYLCASSYPTRGPVNNEQFFGPGTRLTVL.